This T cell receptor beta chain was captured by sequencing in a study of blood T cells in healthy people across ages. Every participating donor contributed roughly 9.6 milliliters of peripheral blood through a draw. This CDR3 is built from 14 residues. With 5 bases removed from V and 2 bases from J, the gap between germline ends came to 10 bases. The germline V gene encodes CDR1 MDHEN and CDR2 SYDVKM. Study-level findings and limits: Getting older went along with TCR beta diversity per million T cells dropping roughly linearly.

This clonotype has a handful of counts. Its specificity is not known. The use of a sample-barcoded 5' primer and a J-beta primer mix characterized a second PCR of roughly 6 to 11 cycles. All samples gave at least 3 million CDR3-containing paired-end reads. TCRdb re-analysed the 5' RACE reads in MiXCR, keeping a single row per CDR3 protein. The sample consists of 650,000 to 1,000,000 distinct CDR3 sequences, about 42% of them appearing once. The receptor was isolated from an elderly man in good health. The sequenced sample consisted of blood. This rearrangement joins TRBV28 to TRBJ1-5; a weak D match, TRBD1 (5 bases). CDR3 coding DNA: TGTGCCAGCAGTCAACAGGTTGGCAATCAGCCCCAGCATTTT. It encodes CASSQQVGNQPQHF.